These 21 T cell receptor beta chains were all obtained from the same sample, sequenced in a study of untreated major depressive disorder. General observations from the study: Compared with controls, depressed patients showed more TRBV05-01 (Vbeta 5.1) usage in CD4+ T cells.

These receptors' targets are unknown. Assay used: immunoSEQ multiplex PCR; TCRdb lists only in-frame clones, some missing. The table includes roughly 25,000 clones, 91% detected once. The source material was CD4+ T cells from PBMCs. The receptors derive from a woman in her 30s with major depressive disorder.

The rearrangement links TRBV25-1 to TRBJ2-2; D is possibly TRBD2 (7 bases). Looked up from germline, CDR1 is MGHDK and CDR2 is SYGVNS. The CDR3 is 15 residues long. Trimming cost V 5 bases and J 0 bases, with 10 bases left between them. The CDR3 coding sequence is TGTGCCAGCAGTACGGGGGGCGCGAACACCGGGGAGCTGTTTTTT. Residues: CASSTGGANTGELFF. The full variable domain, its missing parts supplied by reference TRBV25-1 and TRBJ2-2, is EADIYQTPRYLVIGTGKKITLECSQTMGHDKMYWYQQDPGMELHLIHYSYGVNSTEKGDLSSESTVSRIRTEHFPLTLESARPSHTSQYLCASSTGGANTGELFFGEGSRLTVL.

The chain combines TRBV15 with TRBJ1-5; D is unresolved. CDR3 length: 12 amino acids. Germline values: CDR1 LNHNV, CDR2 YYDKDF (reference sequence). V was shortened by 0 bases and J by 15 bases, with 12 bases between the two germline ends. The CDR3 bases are TGTGCCACCAGCAGAGATCGGACGGTATGGCATTTT. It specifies CATSRDRTVWHF.

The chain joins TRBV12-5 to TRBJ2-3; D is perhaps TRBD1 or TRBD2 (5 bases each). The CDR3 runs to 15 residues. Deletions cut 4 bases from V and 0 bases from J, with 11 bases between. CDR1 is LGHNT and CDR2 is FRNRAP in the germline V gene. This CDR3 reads CASGYGGVSTDTQYF. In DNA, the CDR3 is TGTGCTAGTGGTTATGGGGGAGTAAGCACAGATACGCAGTATTTT.

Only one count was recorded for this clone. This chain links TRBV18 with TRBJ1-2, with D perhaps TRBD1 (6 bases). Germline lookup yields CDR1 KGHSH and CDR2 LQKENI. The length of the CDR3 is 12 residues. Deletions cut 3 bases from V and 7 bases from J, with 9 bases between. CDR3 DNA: TGTGCCAGCTCACCGGACAGAGCTGGCTACACCTTC. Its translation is CASSPDRAGYTF.

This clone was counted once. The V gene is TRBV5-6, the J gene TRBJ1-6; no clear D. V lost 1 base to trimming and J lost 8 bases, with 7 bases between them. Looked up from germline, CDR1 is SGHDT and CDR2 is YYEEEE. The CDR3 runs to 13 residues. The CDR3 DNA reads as TGTGCCAGCAGCTTGTTTTTAGATTCACCCCTCCACTTT. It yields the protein CASSLFLDSPLHF.

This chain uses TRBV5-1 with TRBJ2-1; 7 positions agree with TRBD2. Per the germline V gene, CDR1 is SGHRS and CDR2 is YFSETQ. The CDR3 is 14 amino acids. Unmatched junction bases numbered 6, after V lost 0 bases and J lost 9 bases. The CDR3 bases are TGCGCCAGCAGCTTGGCTTCCGGCGGGGGTGAGCAGTTCTTC. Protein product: CASSLASGGGEQFF. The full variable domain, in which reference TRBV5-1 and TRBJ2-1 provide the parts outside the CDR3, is KAGVTQTPRYLIKTRGQQVTLSCSPISGHRSVSWYQQTPGQGLQFLFEYFSETQRNKGNFPGRFSGRQFSNSRSEMNVSTLELGDSALYLCASSLASGGGEQFFGPGTRLTVL.

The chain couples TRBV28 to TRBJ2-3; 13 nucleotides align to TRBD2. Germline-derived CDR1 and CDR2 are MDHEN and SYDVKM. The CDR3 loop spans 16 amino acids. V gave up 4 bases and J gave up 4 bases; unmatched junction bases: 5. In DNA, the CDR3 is TGTGCCAGCAGTTCCCGACTAGCGGGAGGTTCAGATACGCAGTATTTT. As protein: CASSSRLAGGSDTQYF.

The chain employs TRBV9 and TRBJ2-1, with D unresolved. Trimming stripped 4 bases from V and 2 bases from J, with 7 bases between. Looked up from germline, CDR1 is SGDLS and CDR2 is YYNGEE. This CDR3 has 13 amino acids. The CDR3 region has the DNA TGTGCCAGCAGCACACACCCCTACAATGAGCAGTTCTTC. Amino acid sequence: CASSTHPYNEQFF.

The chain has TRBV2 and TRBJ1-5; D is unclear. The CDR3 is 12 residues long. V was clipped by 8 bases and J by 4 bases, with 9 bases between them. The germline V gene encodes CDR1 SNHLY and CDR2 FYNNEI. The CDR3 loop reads CASSGQNQPQHF. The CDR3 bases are TGTGCCAGCTCTGGTCAGAATCAGCCCCAGCATTTT.

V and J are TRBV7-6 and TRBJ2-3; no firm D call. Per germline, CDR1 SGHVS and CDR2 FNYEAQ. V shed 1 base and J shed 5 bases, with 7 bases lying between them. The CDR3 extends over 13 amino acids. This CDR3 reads CASSLVQRDTQYF. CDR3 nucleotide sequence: TGTGCCAGCAGCTTAGTCCAGAGAGATACGCAGTATTTT.

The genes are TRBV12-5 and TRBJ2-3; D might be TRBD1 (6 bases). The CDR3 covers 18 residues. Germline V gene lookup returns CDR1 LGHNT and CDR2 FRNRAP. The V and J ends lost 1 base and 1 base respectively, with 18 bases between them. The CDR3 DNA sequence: TGTGCTAGTGGTTTGGACCGGGAATGGAACAGGGGCACAGATACGCAGTATTTT. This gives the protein CASGLDREWNRGTDTQYF.

CDR3 sequence reads: CASSERSSYNEQFF. CDR3 sequence (DNA): TGTGCCAGCAGTGAACGAAGCTCCTACAATGAGCAGTTCTTC. The V call is TRBV2, the J call TRBJ2-1, with unresolved D. CDR3 length equals 14 residues. V was cut by 2 bases and J by 0 bases, with 5 bases left in between. Per germline, CDR1 SNHLY and CDR2 FYNNEI.

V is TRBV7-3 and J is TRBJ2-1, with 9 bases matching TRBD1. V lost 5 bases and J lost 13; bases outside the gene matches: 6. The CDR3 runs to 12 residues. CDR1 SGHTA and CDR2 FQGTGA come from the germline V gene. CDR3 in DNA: TGTGCCAGCAGCACGGGGACAGGGTCACAGTTCTTC. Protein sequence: CASSTGTGSQFF.

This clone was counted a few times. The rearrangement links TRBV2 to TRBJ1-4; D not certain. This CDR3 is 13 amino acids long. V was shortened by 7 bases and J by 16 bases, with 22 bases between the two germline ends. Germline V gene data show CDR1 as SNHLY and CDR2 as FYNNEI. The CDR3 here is CASTSRPTERGFF. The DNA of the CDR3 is TGTGCCAGCACCTCCAGGCCCACCGAAAGAGGGTTTTTT. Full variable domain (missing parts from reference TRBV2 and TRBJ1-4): EPEVTQTPSHQVTQMGQEVILRCVPISNHLYFYWYRQILGQKVEFLVSFYNNEISEKSEIFDDQFSVERPDGSNFTLKIRSTKLEDSAMYFCASTSRPTERGFFGSGTQLSVL.

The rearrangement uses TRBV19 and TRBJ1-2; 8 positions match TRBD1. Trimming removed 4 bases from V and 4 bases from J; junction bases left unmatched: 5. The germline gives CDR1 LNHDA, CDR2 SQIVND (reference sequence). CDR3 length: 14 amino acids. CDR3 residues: CASSRDRKPYGYTF. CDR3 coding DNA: TGTGCCAGTAGTAGGGACAGGAAACCCTATGGCTACACCTTC. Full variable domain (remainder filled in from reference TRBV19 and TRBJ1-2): DGGITQSPKYLFRKEGQNVTLSCEQNLNHDAMYWYRQDPGQGLRLIYYSQIVNDFQKGDIAEGYSVSREKKESFPLTVTSAQKNPTAFYLCASSRDRKPYGYTFGSGTRLTVV.

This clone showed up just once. CDR3 region: CASSQGVVETQYF. The CDR3 DNA sequence: TGTGCCAGCAGCCAAGGAGTCGTGGAGACCCAGTACTTC. The chain uses TRBV14 and TRBJ2-5; D unresolved. The germline V and J ends were trimmed by 1 base and 5 bases, with 8 bases remaining between them. This CDR3 is built from 13 residues. Germline V gene data show CDR1 as SGHDN and CDR2 as FVKESK.

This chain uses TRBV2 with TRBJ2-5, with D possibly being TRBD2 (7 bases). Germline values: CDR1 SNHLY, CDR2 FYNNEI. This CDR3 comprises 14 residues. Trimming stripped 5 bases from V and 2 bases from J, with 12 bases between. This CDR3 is CASSKGGGQETQYF. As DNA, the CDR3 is TGTGCCAGCAGTAAGGGGGGGGGACAAGAGACCCAGTACTTC. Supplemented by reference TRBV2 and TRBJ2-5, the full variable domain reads EPEVTQTPSHQVTQMGQEVILRCVPISNHLYFYWYRQILGQKVEFLVSFYNNEISEKSEIFDDQFSVERPDGSNFTLKIRSTKLEDSAMYFCASSKGGGQETQYFGPGTRLLVL.

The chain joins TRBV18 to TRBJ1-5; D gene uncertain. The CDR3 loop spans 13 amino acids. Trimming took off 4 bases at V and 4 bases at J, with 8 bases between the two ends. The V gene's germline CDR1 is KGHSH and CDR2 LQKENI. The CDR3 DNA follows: TGTGCCAGCTCACTAAGGGCTAATCAGCCCCAGCATTTT. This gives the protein CASSLRANQPQHF.

The CDR3 bases are TGTGCCAGCAGTGACTCTGGGCACGGGACAGATACGCAGTATTTT. It yields the protein CASSDSGHGTDTQYF. The chain recombines TRBV6-4 with TRBJ2-3; D uncertain. The V and J ends lost 0 bases and 3 bases respectively, with 10 bases between them. Germline values: CDR1 MRHNA, CDR2 SNTAGT. The CDR3 extends over 15 amino acids.

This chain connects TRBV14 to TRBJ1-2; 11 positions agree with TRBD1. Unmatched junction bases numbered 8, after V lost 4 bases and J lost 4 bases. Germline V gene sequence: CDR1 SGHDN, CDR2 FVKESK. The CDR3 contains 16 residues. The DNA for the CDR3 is TGTGCCAGCAGCCTCGGCCCGGGACAGGGGGGCTATGGCTACACCTTC. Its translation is CASSLGPGQGGYGYTF.

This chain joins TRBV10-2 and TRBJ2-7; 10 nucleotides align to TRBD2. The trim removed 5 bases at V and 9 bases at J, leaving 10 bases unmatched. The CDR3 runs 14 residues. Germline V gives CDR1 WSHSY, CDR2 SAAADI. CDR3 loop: CASSPGLANYGQYF. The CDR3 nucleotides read TGCGCCAGCAGTCCGGGACTAGCGAATTATGGGCAGTACTTC.